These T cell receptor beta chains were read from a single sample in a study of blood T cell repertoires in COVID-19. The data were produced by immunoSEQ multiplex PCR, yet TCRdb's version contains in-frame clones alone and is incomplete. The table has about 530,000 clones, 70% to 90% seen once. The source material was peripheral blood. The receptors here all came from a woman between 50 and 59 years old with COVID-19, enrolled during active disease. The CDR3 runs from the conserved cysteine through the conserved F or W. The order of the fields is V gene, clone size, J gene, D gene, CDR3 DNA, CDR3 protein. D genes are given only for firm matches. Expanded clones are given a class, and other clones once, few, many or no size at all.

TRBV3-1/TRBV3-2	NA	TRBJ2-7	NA	TGTGCCAGCAGCCAGGGACAAAGCGAAGGCGAGCAGTACTTC	CASSQGQSEGEQYF
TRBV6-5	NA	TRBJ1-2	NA	TGTGCCAGCAGTCCAGACAGAAACTATGGCTACACCTTC	CASSPDRNYGYTF
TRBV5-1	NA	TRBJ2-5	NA	TGCGCCAGCTTTCAGGGGGGAGACCGCCAAGAGACCCAGTACTTC	CASFQGGDRQETQYF
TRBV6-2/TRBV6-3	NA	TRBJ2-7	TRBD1	TGTGCCAGCAGTTCCGGACAGGGCCTAACCTACGAGCAGTACTTC	CASSSGQGLTYEQYF
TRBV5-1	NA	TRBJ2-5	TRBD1	TGCGCCAGCAGCCTCGGACAGGGACCAGAGACCCAGTACTTC	CASSLGQGPETQYF
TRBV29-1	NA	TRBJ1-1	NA	TGCAGCGTTGAGGGGCGGGAGGATACTGAAGCTTTCTTT	CSVEGREDTEAFF
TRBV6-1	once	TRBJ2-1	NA	TGTGCCAGCAGTGAAATTGAGAGCTCCTACAATGAGCAGTTCTTC	CASSEIESSYNEQFF
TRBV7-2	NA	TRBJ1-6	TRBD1	TGTGCCAGCAGCCGCGACAGGGGGCGCGGATCACCCCTCCACTTT	CASSRDRGRGSPLHF
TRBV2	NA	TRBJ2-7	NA	TGTGCCAGCAGTGACCTTGGAGGCTCCTACGAGCAGTACTTC	CASSDLGGSYEQYF
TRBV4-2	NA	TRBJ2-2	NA	TGTGCCAGCAGCCAAGATCTCTCGAGGGTGGACACCGGGGAGCTGTTTTTT	CASSQDLSRVDTGELFF
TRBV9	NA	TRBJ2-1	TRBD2	TGTGCCAGCAGGTCGGGGGGGAACAATGAGCAGTTCTTC	CASRSGGNNEQFF
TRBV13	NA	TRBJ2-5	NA	TGTGCCAGCCGCCGCCGCGCGGGGTCCCCGGAGGAGACCCAGTACTTC	CASRRRAGSPEETQYF
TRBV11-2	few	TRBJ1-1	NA	TGTGCCAGCAGCTTAGAGGCGAACACTGAAGCTTTCTTT	CASSLEANTEAFF
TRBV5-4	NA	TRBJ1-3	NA	TGTGCCAGCAGCACCTCCTCGGGGGAGGTTAATGGAAACACCATATATTTT	CASSTSSGEVNGNTIYF
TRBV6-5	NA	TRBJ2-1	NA	TGTGCCAGCAGTCAGGGGTGGGTCAATGAGCAGTTCTTC	CASSQGWVNEQFF